This is a list of T cell receptor beta chains from one sample in a study of blood T cell repertoires in COVID-19. Method: immunoSEQ multiplex PCR; TCRdb's copy keeps in-frame clones and lacks some. The repertoire holds about 170,000 clones, with around four fifths as singletons. Sequenced: PBMCs or T cells enriched from blood (not recorded which). The receptors were sampled from a woman aged 50 to 60 who had recovered from COVID-19. CDR3s include the opening cysteine and the closing phenylalanine or tryptophan. Each record gives: J gene, V gene, clone size, D gene, CDR3 protein, CDR3 DNA. The D gene is left open where the match is weak. A clone size is listed for some rows: how often the clone was seen (once, few, many), or a class if it is expanded.

J: TRBJ1-3; V: TRBV4-3; size: .; D: .; CDR3: CASSQEGGSGNTIYF; DNA: TGCGCCAGCAGCCAAGAGGGGGGTTCAGGAAACACCATATATTTT
J: TRBJ1-2; V: TRBV29-1; size: .; D: .; CDR3: CSVEDLGGIGNTF; DNA: TGCAGCGTTGAAGATCTCGGCGGGATCGGCAACACCTTC
J: TRBJ1-2; V: TRBV29-1; size: .; D: TRBD1; CDR3: CSVERTGQPHGYTF; DNA: TGCAGCGTTGAAAGGACGGGACAGCCCCATGGCTACACCTTC
J: TRBJ1-4; V: TRBV7-2; size: .; D: TRBD1; CDR3: CASSFEGAINEKLFF; DNA: TGTGCCAGCAGCTTTGAGGGGGCGATTAATGAAAAACTGTTTTTT
J: TRBJ1-2; V: TRBV7-2; size: .; D: TRBD1; CDR3: CASTDRGRFNGYTF; DNA: TGTGCCAGCACCGACAGGGGGCGCTTTAATGGCTACACCTTC
J: TRBJ1-5; V: TRBV28; size: few; D: TRBD1; CDR3: CASSDRVQPQHF; DNA: TGTGCCAGCAGTGACAGGGTACAGCCCCAGCATTTT
J: TRBJ2-3; V: TRBV7-9; size: .; D: TRBD2; CDR3: CASSTRLSGSVESHDTQYF; DNA: TGTGCCAGCAGCACCCGACTCAGCGGGAGTGTCGAGAGTCATGATACGCAGTATTTT
J: TRBJ2-1; V: TRBV7-9; size: few; D: TRBD2; CDR3: CASSLTSGDRVEQFF; DNA: TGTGCCAGCAGCTTAACTAGCGGGGATAGGGTTGAGCAGTTCTTC
J: TRBJ1-2; V: TRBV13; size: .; D: .; CDR3: CASSLDLYGYTF; DNA: TGTGCCAGCAGCTTAGATCTATATGGCTACACCTTC
J: TRBJ1-1; V: TRBV5-8; size: few; D: TRBD1; CDR3: CASSGPGQVQSNTEAFF; DNA: TGTGCCAGCAGCGGTCCGGGACAGGTACAATCGAACACTGAAGCTTTCTTT
J: TRBJ1-3; V: TRBV25-1; size: .; D: TRBD1; CDR3: CASGQGTGNTIYF; DNA: TGTGCCAGCGGACAGGGGACGGGAAACACCATATATTTT
J: TRBJ1-4; V: TRBV4-1; size: once; D: .; CDR3: CASSQDQQGGSEKLFF; DNA: TGCGCCAGCAGCCAAGACCAACAGGGTGGGAGTGAAAAACTGTTTTTT
J: TRBJ2-3; V: TRBV2; size: few; D: .; CDR3: CASRAEGARTDTQYF; DNA: TGTGCCAGCAGGGCAGAAGGGGCCCGTACAGATACGCAGTATTTT
J: TRBJ1-5; V: TRBV4-1; size: .; D: .; CDR3: CASSQDRGQPQHF; DNA: TGCGCCAGCAGCCAAGATCGAGGCCAGCCCCAGCATTTT
J: TRBJ1-1; V: TRBV28; size: .; D: TRBD1; CDR3: CASSSYDRGWDTEAFF; DNA: TGTGCCAGCAGCTCCTACGACAGGGGTTGGGACACTGAAGCTTTCTTT
J: TRBJ2-1; V: TRBV2; size: .; D: TRBD1; CDR3: CASSLDRGGRNEQFF; DNA: TGTGCCAGCAGTTTAGACAGGGGAGGTCGGAATGAGCAGTTCTTC
J: TRBJ2-4; V: TRBV2; size: .; D: TRBD1; CDR3: CASRARQGFESKNIQYF; DNA: TGTGCCAGCAGGGCACGACAGGGTTTCGAGTCCAAAAACATTCAGTACTTC
J: TRBJ2-2; V: TRBV18; size: .; D: .; CDR3: CASSPFPDTGELFF; DNA: TGTGCCAGCTCACCCTTTCCGGACACCGGGGAGCTGTTTTTT
J: TRBJ1-5; V: TRBV5-1; size: few; D: .; CDR3: CASSEGGSNQPQHF; DNA: TGCGCCAGCAGCGAAGGGGGTAGCAATCAGCCCCAGCATTTT
J: TRBJ1-2; V: TRBV18; size: .; D: .; CDR3: CASSLRAGGYGYTF; DNA: TGTGCCAGCTCTCTACGCGCGGGCGGCTATGGCTACACCTTC
J: TRBJ1-2; V: TRBV5-8; size: .; D: TRBD1; CDR3: CASSGPGQGLNYGYTF; DNA: TGTGCCAGCAGCGGGCCGGGACAGGGGTTGAACTATGGCTACACCTTC
J: TRBJ2-2; V: TRBV5-1; size: .; D: TRBD1; CDR3: CASSPRRDRDTGELFF; DNA: TGCGCCAGCAGCCCGCGCCGGGACAGGGACACCGGGGAGCTGTTTTTT
J: TRBJ1-5; V: TRBV30; size: .; D: .; CDR3: CARGTFNQPQHF; DNA: TGTGCCCGCGGGACTTTCAATCAGCCCCAGCATTTT
J: TRBJ2-1; V: TRBV4-3; size: once; D: TRBD2; CDR3: CASSQVIGRPSYNEQFF; DNA: TGCGCCAGCAGCCAAGTTATCGGGAGGCCCTCCTACAATGAGCAGTTCTTC
J: TRBJ1-2; V: TRBV6-5; size: .; D: .; CDR3: CASSYGDNGSGYTF; DNA: TGTGCCAGCAGTTACGGCGATAACGGGTCGGGCTACACCTTC
J: TRBJ1-5; V: TRBV3-1/TRBV3-2; size: .; D: TRBD1; CDR3: CASSVGQGLNQPQHF; DNA: TGTGCCAGCAGCGTGGGACAGGGTCTGAATCAGCCCCAGCATTTT
J: TRBJ2-3; V: TRBV7-2; size: .; D: .; CDR3: CASSLITDHTQYF; DNA: TGTGCCAGCAGCTTAATCACTGATCATACGCAGTATTTT
J: TRBJ1-6; V: TRBV4-1; size: once; D: TRBD1; CDR3: CASSPTGTGAYNSPLHF; DNA: TGCGCCAGCAGCCCGACCGGGACAGGGGCCTATAATTCACCCCTCCACTTT
J: TRBJ1-4; V: TRBV3-1/TRBV3-2; size: once; D: .; CDR3: CASSRTGQVSEKLFF; DNA: TGTGCCAGCAGTCGAACAGGGCAAGTTTCTGAAAAACTGTTTTTT
J: TRBJ1-6; V: TRBV9; size: .; D: .; CDR3: CASSPRLEGWDSPLHF; DNA: TGTGCCAGCAGCCCGAGGCTCGAGGGCTGGGATTCACCCCTCCACTTT
J: TRBJ1-2; V: TRBV6-5; size: .; D: .; CDR3: CASSYRPGAAYGYTF; DNA: TGTGCCAGCAGTTACCGACCTGGGGCGGCTTATGGCTACACCTTC
J: TRBJ2-1; V: TRBV6-2/TRBV6-3; size: once; D: TRBD2; CDR3: CASSASGSYNEQFF; DNA: TGTGCCAGCAGTGCTAGCGGGAGTTACAATGAGCAGTTCTTC
J: TRBJ2-3; V: TRBV24-1; size: .; D: TRBD2; CDR3: CATSDLRGGTDTQYF; DNA: TGTGCCACCAGTGATTTGCGGGGGGGCACAGATACGCAGTATTTT
J: TRBJ2-1; V: TRBV5-1; size: once; D: TRBD2; CDR3: CASSLEGGRPNYNEQFF; DNA: TGCGCCAGCAGCTTAGAGGGAGGGCGTCCCAATTACAATGAGCAGTTCTTC
J: TRBJ1-2; V: TRBV4-3; size: few; D: .; CDR3: CASSQRPQRNGYTF; DNA: TGCGCCAGCAGCCAACGCCCCCAGAGGAATGGCTACACCTTC
J: TRBJ2-3; V: TRBV18; size: .; D: TRBD1; CDR3: CASSPTGTGLADTQYF; DNA: TGTGCCAGCTCACCCACCGGGACAGGGCTCGCAGATACGCAGTATTTT
J: TRBJ1-1; V: TRBV28; size: .; D: .; CDR3: CASKRVGVAEAFF; DNA: TGTGCCAGCAAAAGAGTCGGGGTCGCTGAAGCTTTCTTT
J: TRBJ2-5; V: TRBV7-9; size: .; D: TRBD2; CDR3: CASSLVLAGLETQYF; DNA: TGTGCCAGCAGCTTGGTCCTAGCGGGTCTGGAGACCCAGTACTTC
J: TRBJ1-1; V: TRBV19; size: .; D: .; CDR3: CASSILGRPEAFF; DNA: TGTGCCAGTAGTATCCTGGGCCGGCCCGAAGCTTTCTTT
J: TRBJ2-3; V: TRBV27; size: .; D: .; CDR3: CASSSTGPGTQYF; DNA: TGTGCCAGCAGTTCGACCGGTCCGGGGACGCAGTATTTT
J: TRBJ1-1; V: TRBV14; size: .; D: TRBD1; CDR3: CASSHHDRGGTEAFF; DNA: TGTGCCAGCAGCCATCACGACAGGGGAGGCACTGAAGCTTTCTTT